This paragraph reports one TCR beta chain. Germline V gene data show CDR1 as SEHNR and CDR2 as FQNEAQ (reference sequence). This CDR3 region has 16 residues. Trimming removed 5 bases from V and 6 bases from J; junction bases left unmatched: 14. The source of the sample is a study of OX40 agonist ivuxolimab in advanced cancers. On the study more broadly: An agonistic human IgG2 monoclonal antibody against OX40 (CD134) was given.

Libraries were prepared by immunoSEQ multiplex PCR; TCRdb keeps only in-frame clonotypes and omits some of them. The sample lists approximately 77,000 clones; 75% to 90% were seen once. The chain uses TRBV7-9 and TRBJ2-7, with 9 bases identical to TRBD1. The source of this sequence is an adult with an advanced solid tumor such as melanoma, head and neck, liver or kidney cancer. This sample comprised CD4+ or CD8+ T cells sorted from blood, obtained in a trial of the OX40 agonist ivuxolimab. The CDR3 DNA sequence: TGTGCCAGCAGCCCGGAGGACAGGGGCCATTTTAGCGAGCAGTACTTC. Translated: CASSPEDRGHFSEQYF.